Listed below are T cell receptor beta chains from one sample, sequenced in a study of T cell responses to AZD1222 COVID-19 vaccine. Only in-frame clones appear in the TCRdb table, and some are missing; sequencing was by immunoSEQ multiplex PCR. The sample contains over 70,000 clones, around 80% of which appear only once. This material consisted of peripheral blood, taken 28 days after the second dose of the MenACWY control vaccine. The receptors come from an adult who received the MenACWY meningococcal vaccine as a control. CDR3s include the opening cysteine and the closing phenylalanine or tryptophan. Each record gives: D gene, J gene, clone size, V gene, CDR3 DNA, CDR3 protein. The D gene is left open where the match is weak. Expanded clones are given a class, and other clones once, few, many or no size at all.

TRBD1 TRBJ2-7 - TRBV6-6 TGTGCCAGCAGTCGGGGACAGGGCGCCTACGAGCAGTACTTC CASSRGQGAYEQYF
- TRBJ1-1 - TRBV28 TGTGCCAGCAGTCCCGGCTCTACCGCTGAAGCTTTCTTT CASSPGSTAEAFF
- TRBJ1-2 - TRBV4-3 TGCGCCAGCAGCCAAGATAGTGGAGGTCGGGTAGATGGCTACACCTTC CASSQDSGGRVDGYTF
- TRBJ2-7 - TRBV11-2 TGTGCCAGCAGCTTGGACACCGTCTACGAGCAGTACTTC CASSLDTVYEQYF
- TRBJ1-2 - TRBV5-1 TGCGCCAGCAGCTTCGGCCAGGGGAACTATGGCTACACCTTC CASSFGQGNYGYTF
TRBD1 TRBJ1-2 - TRBV5-6 TGTGCCAGCAGCTTGATGTCAGGGGGGTATGTTGGCTACACCTTC CASSLMSGGYVGYTF
- TRBJ2-5 - TRBV21-1 TGTGCCAGCAGCAAAGGGACAGAGCAAGAGACCCAGTACTTC CASSKGTEQETQYF
- TRBJ2-1 few TRBV9 TGTGCCAGCAGCCTAGGGACGGTCTCCTACAATGAGCAGTTCTTC CASSLGTVSYNEQFF
- TRBJ2-6 - TRBV7-2 TGTGCCAGCAGCTCAGGGAACCCTGGGGCCAACGTCCTGACTTTC CASSSGNPGANVLTF
TRBD1 TRBJ1-5 - TRBV6-5 TGTGCCAGCTGTTGGGACAGGGACCAGCCCCAGCATTTT CASCWDRDQPQHF
- TRBJ2-7 - TRBV5-1 TGCGCCAGCAGCTTGGATGCCTATCCCTACGAGCAGTACTTC CASSLDAYPYEQYF
TRBD2 TRBJ2-7 - TRBV10-3 TGTGCCATCAGTGAGGCGGGGGATCGGTACGAGCAGTACTTC CAISEAGDRYEQYF
TRBD1 TRBJ2-7 - TRBV5-4 TGTGCCAGCAGCGTAGGGGGCTCAAGGTCCTACGAGCAGTACTTC CASSVGGSRSYEQYF
TRBD1 TRBJ1-2 - TRBV6-6 TGTGCCAGCAGGATAGACAGGGAGGATGGCTACACCTTC CASRIDREDGYTF
- TRBJ1-1 - TRBV7-2 TGTGCCAGCAGCTTAGGCGGTCCGAAGAACACTGAAGCTTTCTTT CASSLGGPKNTEAFF
- TRBJ1-5 - TRBV19 TGTGCCAGTAACTTTCTCCGGGGACAGCCCCAGCATTTT CASNFLRGQPQHF
TRBD1 TRBJ2-7 - TRBV5-4 TGTGCCAGCAGCCTCGGGACAGACCCTGCCTACGAGCAGTACTTC CASSLGTDPAYEQYF
TRBD1 TRBJ1-3 - TRBV30 TGTGCCGGACAGGCCCTCTCTGGAAACACCATATATTTT CAGQALSGNTIYF
- TRBJ1-1 - TRBV6-2/TRBV6-3 TGTGCCAGCAGTTACGTGGTCGGTCGGGGAAGGAATGGCTCAACTGAAGCTTTCTTT CASSYVVGRGRNGSTEAFF
TRBD1 TRBJ1-2 once TRBV3-1/TRBV3-2 TGTGCCAGCAGCCGCTCAGGGGGCGATAACTATGGCTACACCTTC CASSRSGGDNYGYTF
TRBD1 TRBJ2-3 - TRBV4-3 TGCGCCAGCAGCCAGGACTCCGACAGGGGGAAGAGGGATACGCAGTATTTT CASSQDSDRGKRDTQYF
- TRBJ2-3 - TRBV4-3 TGCGCCAGCAGCCAAGAGGGGGGGCAGGGAGATACGCAGTATTTT CASSQEGGQGDTQYF
- TRBJ1-5 - TRBV12-3/TRBV12-4 TGTGCCAGCAGTTTATCGGAGGACCAGCCCCAGCATTTT CASSLSEDQPQHF
- TRBJ2-7 - TRBV27 TGTGCCAGCAGTTTAGGTTTTCGGGGGTACGAGCAGTACTTC CASSLGFRGYEQYF
- TRBJ2-2 - TRBV5-8 TGTGCCAGCAGCTTGGCGTACGGGAACAGCCGATCGGGGGAGCTGTTTTTT CASSLAYGNSRSGELFF